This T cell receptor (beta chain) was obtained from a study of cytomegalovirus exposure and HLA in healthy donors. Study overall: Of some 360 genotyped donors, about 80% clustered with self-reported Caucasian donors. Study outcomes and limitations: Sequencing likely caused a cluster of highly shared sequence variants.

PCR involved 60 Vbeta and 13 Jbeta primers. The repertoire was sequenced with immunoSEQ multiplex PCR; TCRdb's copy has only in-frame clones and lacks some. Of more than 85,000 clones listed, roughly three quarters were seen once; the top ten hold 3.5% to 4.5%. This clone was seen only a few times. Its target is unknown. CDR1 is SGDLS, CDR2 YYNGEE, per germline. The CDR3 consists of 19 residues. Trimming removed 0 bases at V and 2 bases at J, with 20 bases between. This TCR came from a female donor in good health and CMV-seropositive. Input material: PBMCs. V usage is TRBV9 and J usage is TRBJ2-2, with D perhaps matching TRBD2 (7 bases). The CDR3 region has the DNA TGTGCCAGCAGCGTAGTACTATATGGGGGGGGCCTAAACACCGGGGAGCTGTTTTTT. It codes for CASSVVLYGGGLNTGELFF.